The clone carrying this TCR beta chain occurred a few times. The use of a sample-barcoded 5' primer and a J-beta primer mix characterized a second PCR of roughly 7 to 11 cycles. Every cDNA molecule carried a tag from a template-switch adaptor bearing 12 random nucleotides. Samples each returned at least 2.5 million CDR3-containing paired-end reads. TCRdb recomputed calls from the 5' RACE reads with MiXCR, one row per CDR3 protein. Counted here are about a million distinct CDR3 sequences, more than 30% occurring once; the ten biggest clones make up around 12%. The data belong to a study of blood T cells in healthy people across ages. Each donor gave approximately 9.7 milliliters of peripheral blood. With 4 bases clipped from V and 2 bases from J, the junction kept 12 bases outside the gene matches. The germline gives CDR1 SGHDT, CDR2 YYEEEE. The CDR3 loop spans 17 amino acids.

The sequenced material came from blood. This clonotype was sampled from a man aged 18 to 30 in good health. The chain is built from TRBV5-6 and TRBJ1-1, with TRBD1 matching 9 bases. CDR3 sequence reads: CASSPQGAGGLNTEAFF. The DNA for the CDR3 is TGTGCCAGCAGCCCACAGGGGGCGGGAGGCCTAAACACTGAAGCTTTCTTT.